The following is a T cell receptor beta chain sequence with its context. What it recognizes is unknown. The data were taken from a study of T cell responses to AZD1222 COVID-19 vaccine. Clones were read by immunoSEQ multiplex PCR, and TCRdb kept only the in-frame ones, dropping some. This sample carries 140,000 or so clones, roughly 86% of them seen once, and the ten largest clones take about 4.9%. Study results and caveats: Donors were mostly white British, more females; clonal diversity possibly underestimated. Dominant at 160-218 and 743-854, vaccine-associated CD4 TCRs also spanned spike. Nearly half of the spike-specific TCRs reportedly recognize variant regions that carry no mutations. Researchers took repertoire samples only after the peak T cell response had come.

Germline CDR1 is MDHEN and CDR2 is SYDVKM. With 2 bases removed from V and 4 bases from J, the gap between germline ends came to 14 bases. The CDR3 is 15 amino acids. The material was peripheral blood, obtained 28 days after the second dose of the MenACWY control vaccine. V is TRBV28 and J is TRBJ1-1; possibly TRBD1 for D (5 bases). The receptor's source is an adult who received the MenACWY meningococcal vaccine as a control. The CDR3: CASSLGRGSTTEAFF. CDR3 bases: TGTGCCAGCAGTTTAGGGAGGGGATCGACCACTGAAGCTTTCTTT.